This T cell receptor (beta chain) comes out of a study of blood T cell repertoires in COVID-19. The table came from immunoSEQ multiplex PCR; TCRdb's copy has only in-frame clones and leaves some out. The repertoire consists of about 120,000 clones, with roughly 90% occurring once and the leading ten covering around 4%. This clone occurred many times. Deletions cut 2 bases from V and 2 bases from J, with 9 bases between. Germline assignment: CDR1 GTSNPN and CDR2 SVGIG (reference sequence). The CDR3 totals 13 residues. The V and J genes are TRBV30 and TRBJ1-1; D unresolved. Sequenced sample: peripheral blood. This clonotype originated in a man aged 40-50 years with acute or convalescent COVID-19. CDR3 DNA sequence: TGTGCCTGGAGTCTTCCCTTAAACACTGAAGCTTTCTTT. Translation: CAWSLPLNTEAFF. The full variable domain, with the rest looked up from reference TRBV30 and TRBJ1-1, is SQTIHQWPATLVQPVGSPLSLECTVEGTSNPNLYWYRQAAGRGLQLLFYSVGIGQISSEVPQNLSASRPQDRQFILSSKKLLLSDSGFYLCAWSLPLNTEAFFGQGTRLTVV.